Following are 23 T cell receptor beta chains from one sample sequenced in a study of T cells in localized non-small cell lung cancer. Libraries were prepared by immunoSEQ multiplex PCR; TCRdb keeps only in-frame clonotypes and omits some of them. The sample has around 16,000 clones; 85% are singletons. The sample was peripheral blood, taken before any cancer treatment. The receptors originated from an older male donor with stage I lung adenocarcinoma.

V usage is TRBV9 and J usage is TRBJ1-1, with D maybe TRBD1 (5 bases). The V end was cut by 3 bases, the J end by 1 base, with 13 bases between. This CDR3 contains 15 residues. Per the germline V gene, CDR1 is SGDLS and CDR2 is YYNGEE. The CDR3, as DNA: TGTGCCAGCAGCGCCTCAGGGACGAGGAACACTGAAGCTTTCTTT. Amino acid sequence: CASSASGTRNTEAFF.

The genes are TRBV18 and TRBJ2-5, with 9 bases aligning to TRBD1. The J call could be wrong; TRBJ2-7 is a better fit for the DNA end. The CDR3 extends over 16 amino acids. Germline values: CDR1 KGHSH, CDR2 LQKENI. The CDR3 loop reads CASSGTGLLSSYEQYF. The CDR3 region has the DNA TGTGCCAGCTCCGGGACAGGGCTCCTGAGCTCCTACGAGCAGTACTTC.

The chain recombines TRBV7-2 with TRBJ2-5, with 12 bases identical to TRBD2. The J segment lost 2 bases and the V segment lost 5 bases, leaving 15 bases of the junction unmatched. Per germline, CDR1 SGHTA and CDR2 FQGNSA. The CDR3 sequence is 19 residues long. The CDR3 DNA is TGTGCCAGCAGCCCCCGCGGGACTAGCGGGTCCTGGACGCAAGAGACCCAGTACTTC. This gives the protein CASSPRGTSGSWTQETQYF.

The chain has TRBV6-1 and TRBJ1-2; maybe TRBD1 (5 bases). V was trimmed by 2 bases and J by 4 bases, leaving 8 bases between them. This CDR3 spans 13 amino acids. Per the germline V gene, CDR1 is MNHNS and CDR2 is SASEGT. The CDR3 coding sequence is TGTGCCAGCAGTGAATGGGGGGTCTATGGCTACACCTTC. It translates to CASSEWGVYGYTF.

The chain uses TRBV14 and TRBJ1-1; D is undetermined. The CDR3 spans 16 residues. V lost 5 bases and J 0 bases, leaving 16 bases between the germline ends. CDR1 is SGHDN and CDR2 is FVKESK in the germline V gene. The CDR3 spells CASSAREGSMNTEAFF. For the CDR3, the DNA is TGTGCCAGCAGCGCTAGAGAAGGATCAATGAACACTGAAGCTTTCTTT.

The chain carries TRBV6-5 and TRBJ1-5; D ambiguous. V was shortened by 0 bases and J by 0 bases, with 3 bases between the two germline ends. The CDR3 sequence is 14 residues long. The V gene's germline CDR1 is MNHEY and CDR2 SVGAGI. CDR3: CASSYSGSNQPQHF. The CDR3 bases are TGTGCCAGCAGTTACTCTGGTAGCAATCAGCCCCAGCATTTT.

The genes are TRBV19 and TRBJ2-3; 7 bases are shared with TRBD1. The CDR3 spans 14 residues. In germline, CDR1 is LNHDA, CDR2 SQIVND (reference sequence). V was clipped by 1 base and J by 4 bases; unmatched bases: 2. CDR3 amino acids: CASSIVQGADTQYF. CDR3 nucleotides: TGTGCCAGTAGTATAGTTCAGGGGGCAGATACGCAGTATTTT.

This clone came up once. This chain links TRBV6-5 with TRBJ1-5, with D tentatively TRBD1 (6 bases). This CDR3 region has 13 residues. Germline V gene lookup returns CDR1 MNHEY and CDR2 SVGAGI. V lost 7 bases and J 7 bases, leaving 14 bases between the germline ends. Here the CDR3 DNA reads TGTGCCAGCAAACAACAGGGTTACCAGCCCCAGCATTTT. Translating gives CASKQQGYQPQHF.

This clone was observed a single time. The chain combines TRBV11-2 with TRBJ1-1; tentatively, D is TRBD1 (5 bases). Per germline, CDR1 SGHAT and CDR2 FQNNGV. There are 16 residues in the CDR3. V lost 3 bases, J lost 1 base, and 15 bases lay in between. The CDR3 DNA follows: TGTGCCAGCAGCTTTAGCCCTCAACAGGAGAACACTGAAGCTTTCTTT. Its protein product is CASSFSPQQENTEAFF.

This chain uses TRBV11-1 with TRBJ2-3; D uncertain. CDR1 and CDR2 from the germline V gene are SGHAT and FQDESV (reference sequence). V dropped 2 bases and J dropped 7 bases, with 13 bases sitting between them. The CDR3 runs 14 residues. CDR3 in amino acids: CASSLTMAANTQYF. In DNA, the CDR3 is TGTGCCAGCAGCTTAACGATGGCGGCAAATACGCAGTATTTT.

The chain couples TRBV18 to TRBJ2-7, with 10 bases lining up with TRBD2. This CDR3 comprises 14 residues. Germline CDR1 reads KGHSH; CDR2 reads LQKENI. V shed 3 bases and J 4 bases; nucleotides not matched to a gene: 3. CDR3 sequence (DNA): TGTGCCAGCTCACCTCCTAGCGGGAGATACGAGCAGTACTTC. Translating gives CASSPPSGRYEQYF. The complete variable domain, with remaining parts taken from reference TRBV18 and TRBJ2-7, reads NAGVMQNPRHLVRRRGQEARLRCSPMKGHSHVYWYRQLPEEGLKFMVYLQKENIIDESGMPKERFSAEFPKEGPSILRIQQVVRGDSAAYFCASSPPSGRYEQYFGPGTRLTVT.

This clone was counted only a few times. The CDR3 here is CASSQASEQYF. CDR3 nucleotide sequence: TGTGCCAGCAGCCAAGCGAGCGAGCAGTACTTC. The chain couples TRBV14 to TRBJ2-7; D is undetermined. The CDR3 is 11 residues long. Germline values: CDR1 SGHDN, CDR2 FVKESK. Trimming left V 1 base short and J 6 bases short, with 4 bases between.

This clone is large (0.1 to 1%) within its sample. The genes are TRBV28 and TRBJ2-7; the D is unclear. V was trimmed by 5 bases and J by 4 bases, leaving 9 bases between them. This CDR3 is built from 12 residues. Per the germline V gene, CDR1 is MDHEN and CDR2 is SYDVKM. CDR3 sequence: CASSPWGYEQYF. Here the CDR3 DNA reads TGTGCCAGCAGTCCGTGGGGTTACGAGCAGTACTTC.

This clone turned up a few times. Given the absence of the conserved phenylalanine or tryptophan at the CDR3 end, a read error is likely. It is unclear where the CDR3 begins or ends on the DNA, so no DNA is shown, and the CDR3 is as TCRdb lists it. The V and J genes are TRBV2 and TRBJ1-1. The CDR3 numbers 13 amino acids, ends counted. Germline V lookup: CDR1 SNHLY, CDR2 FYNNEI. The CDR3 protein is CASSEGETPGSFL.

The chain carries TRBV27 and TRBJ2-1, with unresolved D. Germline-derived CDR1 and CDR2 are MNHEY and SMNVEV (reference sequence). The CDR3 extends over 16 amino acids. V lost 4 bases to trimming and J lost 7 bases, with 20 bases between them. Written as DNA, the CDR3 is TGTGCCAGCAGTTCCTCCCTAAGGGATTGGAAGAATGAGCAGTTCTTC. This gives the protein CASSSSLRDWKNEQFF.

The V call is TRBV5-5, the J call TRBJ1-2; 7 nucleotides align to TRBD1. CDR1 and CDR2 from the germline V gene are SGHKS and YYEKEE (reference sequence). This CDR3 comprises 14 residues. Trimming cost V 4 bases and J 7 bases; bases outside gene matches: 10. In DNA form, the CDR3 reads TGTGCCAGCAGCCGCCAAGGGACAGATGGTGGCTACACCTTC. This translates into CASSRQGTDGGYTF. Using reference TRBV5-5 and TRBJ1-2 for the parts outside the CDR3, the full variable domain is DAGVTQSPTHLIKTRGQQVTLRCSPISGHKSVSWYQQVLGQGPQFIFQYYEKEERGRGNFPDRFSARQFPNYSSELNVNALLLGDSALYLCASSRQGTDGGYTFGSGTRLTVV.

The J gene is TRBJ1-6, the V gene TRBV4-2; possibly TRBD1 for D (5 bases). The CDR3 contains 17 residues. V gave up 0 bases and J gave up 6 bases, with 15 bases separating them. CDR1 LGHNA and CDR2 YNFKEQ come from the germline V gene. CDR3 DNA: TGTGCCAGCAGCCAAGAGACAGCGCCTTGGGGTAATTCACCCCTCCACTTT. The encoded protein is CASSQETAPWGNSPLHF.

In its sample, this clone was seen a few times. The rearrangement joins TRBV19 to TRBJ2-5; 12 nucleotides agree with TRBD2. Germline CDR1 is LNHDA and CDR2 is SQIVND (reference sequence). The CDR3 runs to 15 residues. V was pared by 3 bases and J by 5 bases, with 4 bases of the junction left unmatched. The CDR3 is CASSMTSGSMETQYF. As DNA, the CDR3 is TGTGCCAGTAGTATGACTAGCGGGAGTATGGAGACCCAGTACTTC.

The rearrangement uses TRBV4-2 and TRBJ2-7; TRBD2 matches 8 bases. Germline CDR1 and CDR2: LGHNA and YNFKEQ. V shed 4 bases and J 6 bases; nucleotides not matched to a gene: 14. The CDR3 contains 16 residues. The CDR3 region is CASSLGLGVSEGEQYF. In DNA form, the CDR3 reads TGTGCCAGCAGCCTGGGACTAGGGGTTTCGGAGGGCGAGCAGTACTTC.

This clone was found once. The V and J genes are TRBV7-3 and TRBJ2-2; the D is unclear. This CDR3 spans 16 amino acids. V was cut by 5 bases and J by 3 bases, with 16 bases left in between. The germline CDR1 and CDR2 sequences are SGHTA and FQGTGA. CDR3 in DNA: TGTGCCAGCAGCCCAACTCCAACCGGAGACACCGGGGAGCTGTTTTTT. Its translation: CASSPTPTGDTGELFF. Supplemented by reference TRBV7-3 and TRBJ2-2, the full variable domain reads GAGVSQTPSNKVTEKGKYVELRCDPISGHTALYWYRQSLGQGPEFLIYFQGTGAADDSGLPNDRFFAVRPEGSVSTLKIQRTERGDSAVYLCASSPTPTGDTGELFFGEGSRLTVL.

V gene TRBV6-1 combines with J gene TRBJ2-1, with D maybe TRBD1 (6 bases). CDR1 is MNHNS, CDR2 SASEGT, per germline. CDR3 length: 15 amino acids. The V end lost 1 base, the J end lost 2 bases, and 9 bases lay between the germline ends. The CDR3: CASSEGRTAYNEQFF. The CDR3 DNA sequence: TGTGCCAGCAGTGAAGGAAGGACAGCCTACAATGAGCAGTTCTTC.

The V call is TRBV2, the J call TRBJ2-7; D not certain. Germline CDR1 and CDR2: SNHLY and FYNNEI. Trimming shortened V by 6 bases and J by 0 bases, and 12 bases separated the two germline ends. There are 14 residues in the CDR3. The CDR3 region has the DNA TGTGCCAGCAGACTGGCCCCAAGCTCCTACGAGCAGTACTTC. This encodes CASRLAPSSYEQYF.

This chain uses TRBV19 with TRBJ1-6; tentative D call: TRBD1 (6 bases). The V end lost 4 bases, the J end lost 6 bases, and 10 bases lay between the germline ends. CDR1 is LNHDA, CDR2 SQIVND, per germline (reference sequence). This CDR3 has 14 amino acids. CDR3 nucleotide sequence: TGTGCCAGTAGTACCGGGACACTTAATTCACCCCTCCACTTT. Protein sequence: CASSTGTLNSPLHF.